The 26 T cell receptor beta chains reported below all come from one sample, sequenced in a study of neurological immune-mediated disorders. TCRdb reprocessed the 5' RACE reads via MiXCR and lists one record per CDR3 protein. In the table there are about 79,000 distinct CDR3 sequences, 12% to 15% of which are singletons. Sequencing was done on a sample of PBMCs. The receptors were gathered from a woman in her fifties or sixties in good health.

This clonotype was found once. The rearrangement uses TRBV5-1 and TRBJ2-1; 7 bases map to TRBD2. Unmatched junction bases numbered 6, after V lost 6 bases and J lost 0 bases. CDR3 length equals 15 residues. Germline CDR1 reads SGHRS; CDR2 reads YFSETQ. The CDR3 bases are TGCGCCAGCACCAGGGAGGGCAACTCCTACAATGAGCAGTTCTTC. As protein: CASTREGNSYNEQFF.

The table lists this clonotype with many counts. The CDR3 protein is CASSLLNFSNSPLHF. Written as DNA, the CDR3 is TGTGCCAGCAGCTTGCTCAACTTCAGTAATTCACCCCTCCACTTT. The rearrangement joins TRBV7-2 to TRBJ1-6; D uncertain. This CDR3 region has 15 residues. Germline values: CDR1 SGHTA, CDR2 FQGNSA. V was pared by 3 bases and J by 6 bases, with 12 bases between.

Notes on this clonotype: Because the CDR3 is missing its conserved closing phenylalanine or tryptophan, this is likely a read error. The genes are TRBV27 and TRBJ2-5; tentative D call: TRBD2 (6 bases). Trimming cost V 2 bases and J 3 bases, with 10 bases left between them. Germline V gives CDR1 MNHEY, CDR2 SMNVEV (reference sequence). This CDR3 spans 14 amino acids. The CDR3 spells CASSLGGRKETQYL. The CDR3 DNA sequence: TGTGCCAGCAGTTTAGGTGGGAGGAAAGAGACCCAGTACCTC.

This clonotype has at least ten counts. This chain uses TRBV5-1 with TRBJ2-7; possibly TRBD1 for D (6 bases). This CDR3 comprises 19 residues. The V and J ends lost 5 bases and 3 bases respectively, with 30 bases between them. The V gene's germline CDR1 is SGHRS and CDR2 YFSETQ. CDR3 sequence reads: CASRQRPNRVDSLVYEQYF. The CDR3 nucleotides read TGCGCCAGCAGACAAAGGCCGAACAGGGTCGATTCCTTAGTCTACGAGCAGTACTTC.

This clonotype came up many times. The J gene is TRBJ1-4, the V gene TRBV7-9; D not resolved. V was pared by 11 bases and J by 5 bases, with 12 bases between. CDR3 length: 12 amino acids. Germline CDR1 SEHNR, CDR2 FQNEAQ (reference sequence). CDR3 DNA: TGTGCCGGACGGACGGGGAATGAAAAACTGTTTTTT. Its translation is CAGRTGNEKLFF.

This clonotype was counted only a few times. The rearrangement uses TRBV10-3 and TRBJ1-1; TRBD1 aligns across 7 bases. Germline V gene data show CDR1 as ENHRY and CDR2 as SYGVKD. The V segment lost 6 bases and the J segment 5 bases; nucleotides outside the gene matches: 0. The length of the CDR3 is 11 residues. Written as DNA, the CDR3 is TGTGCCATCAGGGACAGGACTGAAGCTTTCTTT. This sequence encodes CAIRDRTEAFF.

This clonotype was seen many times. V gene TRBV28 combines with J gene TRBJ2-2; D is unresolved. Germline lookup yields CDR1 MDHEN and CDR2 SYDVKM. The CDR3 is 12 amino acids. V was cut by 4 bases and J by 4 bases, with 4 bases left in between. CDR3 DNA: TGTGCCAGCAGTTCCTTCACCGGGGAGCTGTTTTTT. Protein product: CASSSFTGELFF. Variable domain in full (rest from reference TRBV28 and TRBJ2-2): DVKVTQSSRYLVKRTGEKVFLECVQDMDHENMFWYRQDPGLGLRLIYFSYDVKMKEKGDIPEGYSVSREKKERFSLILESASTNQTSMYLCASSSFTGELFFGEGSRLTVL.

Ten or more counts support this clonotype. V is TRBV18 and J is TRBJ1-1; a possible D gene is TRBD1 (5 bases). CDR3 length: 16 amino acids. Trimming shortened V by 3 bases and J by 4 bases, and 18 bases separated the two germline ends. CDR1 is KGHSH, CDR2 LQKENI, per germline. CDR3 sequence: CASSPRVQGEGTEAFF. CDR3 DNA: TGTGCCAGCTCACCCCGGGTCCAGGGAGAAGGCACTGAAGCTTTCTTT.

This clonotype was recorded many times. CDR3 sequence: CASSPGTYSNQPQHF. The CDR3 nucleotides are TGTGCCAGCAGCCCAGGGACTTATAGCAATCAGCCCCAGCATTTT. The rearrangement joins TRBV12-3 or TRBV12-4 to TRBJ1-5; a possible D gene is TRBD1 (5 bases). This CDR3 comprises 15 residues. Trimming shortened V by 6 bases and J by 0 bases, and 12 bases separated the two germline ends.

Ten or more counts support this clonotype. The rearrangement uses TRBV5-1 and TRBJ2-4, with D unclear. Trimming took off 7 bases at V and 8 bases at J, with 13 bases between the two ends. From germline, CDR1 is SGHRS and CDR2 YFSETQ. The CDR3 is made up of 12 amino acids. Here the CDR3 DNA reads TGCGCCAGCGGGCCTGATGGAGACATTCAGTACTTC. This codes for CASGPDGDIQYF.

This clonotype was seen ten or more times. This rearrangement joins TRBV20-1 to TRBJ2-5, with TRBD2 matching over 8 bases. The CDR3 sequence is 13 residues long. In germline, CDR1 is DFQATT, CDR2 SNEGSKA (reference sequence). The V segment lost 1 base and the J segment 4 bases; nucleotides outside the gene matches: 2. CDR3 bases: TGCAGTGCTAGAGGGGGGACTAGAGAGACCCAGTACTTC. It encodes CSARGGTRETQYF.

This clonotype was counted at least ten times. The V call is TRBV12-3 or TRBV12-4, the J call TRBJ1-2, with TRBD1 as a possible D gene (5 bases). This CDR3 has 14 residues. V lost 6 bases to trimming and J lost 5 bases, with 16 bases between them. The CDR3 protein is CASSIRRAIYGYTF. CDR3 DNA: TGTGCCAGCAGCATACGCAGGGCCATTTATGGCTACACCTTC.

This clonotype was detected many times. The chain has TRBV20-1 and TRBJ2-1, with D perhaps TRBD2 (7 bases). CDR3 size: 13 residues. V lost 3 bases and J 4 bases, leaving 10 bases between the germline ends. Germline V gene lookup returns CDR1 DFQATT and CDR2 SNEGSKA (reference sequence). CDR3 in DNA: TGCAGTGCTAGGGGGGGGCGGTACAATGAGCAGTTCTTC. This codes for CSARGGRYNEQFF.

This clonotype was counted many times. J is TRBJ2-1 and V is TRBV12-3 or TRBV12-4; 7 bases are shared with TRBD2. The length of the CDR3 is 13 residues. The ends lost 6 bases at V and 6 bases at J; junction bases unmatched: 5. The CDR3 loop is CASSPRGVNEQFF. As DNA, the CDR3 is TGTGCCAGCAGCCCTCGGGGGGTCAATGAGCAGTTCTTC.

This clonotype was picked up many times. The chain is built from TRBV9 and TRBJ2-3, with TRBD2 as a possible D gene (6 bases). Germline-derived CDR1 and CDR2 are SGDLS and YYNGEE. The CDR3 runs to 15 residues. Trimming stripped 0 bases from V and 3 bases from J, with 11 bases between. CDR3 region: CASSVGWGRTDTQYF. In DNA form, the CDR3 reads TGTGCCAGCAGCGTAGGATGGGGGAGGACAGATACGCAGTATTTT.

This clonotype showed up many times. J is TRBJ2-2 and V is TRBV20-1; maybe TRBD2 (5 bases). Germline V gene lookup returns CDR1 DFQATT and CDR2 SNEGSKA (reference sequence). The CDR3 contains 15 residues. Between the trimmed V and J ends, which lost 1 base and 7 bases, there was a span of 16 bases. The CDR3 DNA reads as TGCAGTGCTAGAGCCCCGGGAAGTGGAGGCGGGGAGCTGTTTTTT. Its protein product is CSARAPGSGGGELFF.

This clonotype was observed at least ten times. This sequence joins TRBV10-3 and TRBJ2-3, with TRBD2 as a possible D gene (6 bases). Trimming pared 3 bases from V and 3 bases from J, leaving 10 bases between. This CDR3 has 14 amino acids. In germline, CDR1 is ENHRY, CDR2 SYGVKD. Written as DNA, the CDR3 is TGTGCCATCAGTGAAGCGGGTGGAACAGATACGCAGTATTTT. This translates into CAISEAGGTDTQYF.

V usage is TRBV5-1 and J usage is TRBJ2-3; 9 bases line up with TRBD2. V lost 5 bases, J lost 2 bases, and 3 bases stayed unmatched. The germline CDR1 and CDR2 sequences are SGHRS and YFSETQ. This CDR3 contains 14 residues. Here the CDR3 DNA reads TGCGCCAGCAGTCCGGGACTAGCCACAGATACGCAGTATTTT. It specifies CASSPGLATDTQYF.

This clonotype has at least ten counts. The gene calls are TRBV27 and TRBJ2-1; a possible D gene is TRBD2 (6 bases). V gave up 2 bases and J gave up 6 bases, with 17 bases separating them. The CDR3 totals 16 residues. Germline V gene sequence: CDR1 MNHEY, CDR2 SMNVEV (reference sequence). In DNA form, the CDR3 reads TGTGCCAGCAGTTTAGATGGGACTCGCGTCGGCAATGAGCAGTTCTTC. This sequence encodes CASSLDGTRVGNEQFF.

This clonotype was detected ten times or more. This chain links TRBV28 with TRBJ2-5; TRBD2 aligns across 14 bases. V lost 5 bases to trimming and J lost 7 bases; unmatched junction nucleotides: 21. Germline V gene lookup returns CDR1 MDHEN and CDR2 SYDVKM. CDR3 size: 20 residues. CDR3 nucleotides: TGTGCCAGCAGTGCGCCCGGACTAGCGGGGGGCATTTTTGGCGTCGGGACCCAGTACTTC. Its translation is CASSAPGLAGGIFGVGTQYF.

At least ten counts were recorded for this clonotype. V gene TRBV2 combines with J gene TRBJ2-1; D unresolved. The germline gives CDR1 SNHLY, CDR2 FYNNEI. This CDR3 is built from 14 residues. V lost 6 bases, J lost 6 bases, and 15 bases lay in between. In DNA form, the CDR3 reads TGTGCCAGCAGCTATAATTCACCGGGCAATGAGCAGTTCTTC. Its translation: CASSYNSPGNEQFF.

This clonotype came up many times. The chain has TRBV20-1 and TRBJ2-5, with TRBD2 identical over 7 bases. V trimming: 0 bases; J trimming: 2 bases; junction bases outside the gene matches: 15. The CDR3 length is 18 residues. Germline V gives CDR1 DFQATT, CDR2 SNEGSKA (reference sequence). The DNA for the CDR3 is TGCAGTGCTAGAGATGAGAGCGGGGCTTCTTGGGGGCAAGAGACCCAGTACTTC. Translation gives CSARDESGASWGQETQYF.

This clonotype occurred many times. The chain couples TRBV11-2 to TRBJ2-3; TRBD2 might be the D (5 bases). V lost 3 bases, J lost 1 base, and 5 bases lay in between. This CDR3 contains 13 residues. The germline V gene has CDR1 SGHAT and CDR2 FQNNGV. The CDR3 here is CASSFGGTDTQYF. In nucleotides, the CDR3 is TGTGCCAGCAGCTTCGGGGGCACAGATACGCAGTATTTT.

This chain uses TRBV20-1 with TRBJ2-5, with 8 bases lining up with TRBD2. This CDR3 contains 13 residues. Losses at the gene ends were 5 bases for V and 2 bases for J; bases not matched to a gene: 4. CDR1 and CDR2 (germline): DFQATT, SNEGSKA (reference sequence). In DNA, the CDR3 is TGCAGTGCTCCAAAGCGGGAGCAAGAGACCCAGTACTTC. Protein: CSAPKREQETQYF.

This clonotype came up many times. The J gene is TRBJ1-2, the V gene TRBV7-2; D might be TRBD1 (5 bases). The CDR3 loop spans 14 amino acids. Germline V gene data show CDR1 as SGHTA and CDR2 as FQGNSA. V dropped 4 bases and J dropped 3 bases, with 12 bases sitting between them. In nucleotides, the CDR3 is TGTGCCAGCAGCTCGCCGGGCAGGGACTATGGCTACACCTTC. Translation: CASSSPGRDYGYTF.

This clonotype has more than one count but fewer than ten. The chain uses TRBV6-5 and TRBJ2-7; 7 nucleotides match TRBD2. J was trimmed by 2 bases and V by 4 bases; bases with no gene match: 5. The CDR3 spans 14 residues. CDR1 and CDR2 (germline): MNHEY, SVGAGI. DNA of the CDR3: TGTGCCAGCAGTTCCCTCCGGGGGGCCTACGAGCAGTACTTC. Translated: CASSSLRGAYEQYF.